This record covers a single T cell receptor (beta chain). Its antigen is unidentified. This sample was included in a study of T-cell memory formation after mild COVID-19. Study information: Largely donor-specific sequence clusters came from a couple of donors. Study-wide points: Clones contracting over day 15 to 85 were CD4/CD8 balanced, with later expanders leaning CD4+. Detection of some responders pre-infection suggested pre-existing cross-reactive memory T cells participated.

TCR alpha and TCR beta cDNA libraries carrying sample barcodes and UMIs were produced by 5'RACE using constant-segment primers. Each CDR3 protein is one row after TCRdb ran MiXCR on the 5' RACE reads. The sample shows approximately 290,000 distinct CDR3 sequences, less than 20% of them seen only once. This CDR3 spans 14 amino acids. The germline CDR1 and CDR2 sequences are SGHAT and FQNNGV. The V and J ends lost 1 base and 1 base respectively, with 5 bases between them. The chain recombines TRBV11-2 with TRBJ2-4; D unresolved. Sample: PBMCs or a T cell subset sorted from them (not recorded which). The sequence was collected from a man between 18 and 29 years old who had mild COVID-19 (a few samples of this study predate the infection). Cell type and time point are not known. The DNA for the CDR3 is TGTGCCAGCAGCTTAGTAGGGGCCAAAAACATTCAGTACTTC. It is translated as CASSLVGAKNIQYF. Complete variable domain (other parts from reference TRBV11-2 and TRBJ2-4): EAGVAQSPRYKIIEKRQSVAFWCNPISGHATLYWYQQILGQGPKLLIQFQNNGVVDDSQLPKDRFSAERLKGVDSTLKIQPAKLEDSAVYLCASSLVGAKNIQYFGAGTRLSVL.